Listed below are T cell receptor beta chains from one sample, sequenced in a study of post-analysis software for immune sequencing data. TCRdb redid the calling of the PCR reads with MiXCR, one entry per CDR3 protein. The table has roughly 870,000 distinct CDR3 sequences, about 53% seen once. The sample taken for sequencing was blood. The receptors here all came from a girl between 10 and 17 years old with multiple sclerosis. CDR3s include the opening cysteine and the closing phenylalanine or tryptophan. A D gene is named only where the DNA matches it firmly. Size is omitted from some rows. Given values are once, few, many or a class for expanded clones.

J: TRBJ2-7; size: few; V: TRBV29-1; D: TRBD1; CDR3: CSVDRGTRDRGSGLPYEQYF; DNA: TGCAGCGTTGATAGGGGGACCCGGGACAGGGGTTCAGGCTTACCCTACGAGCAGTACTTC
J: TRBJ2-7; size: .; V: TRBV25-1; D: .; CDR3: CASSGWGTGSYEQYF; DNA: TGTGCCAGCAGTGGATGGGGAACAGGATCCTACGAGCAGTACTTC
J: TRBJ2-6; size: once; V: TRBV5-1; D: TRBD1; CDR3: CASSLGGQGLRSGANVLTF; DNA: TGCGCCAGCAGCTTGGGGGGACAGGGCCTACGCTCTGGGGCCAACGTCCTGACTTTC
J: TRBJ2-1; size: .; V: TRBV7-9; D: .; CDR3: CASGETAMNEQFF; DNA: TGTGCCAGCGGGGAGACAGCCATGAATGAGCAGTTCTTC
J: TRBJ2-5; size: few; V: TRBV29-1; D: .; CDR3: CSVQPVRGETQYF; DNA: TGCAGCGTTCAACCGGTGCGCGGAGAGACCCAGTACTTC
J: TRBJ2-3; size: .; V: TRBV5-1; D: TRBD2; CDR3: CASSSGLARADTQYF; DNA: TGCGCCAGCAGCTCGGGACTAGCTAGGGCAGATACGCAGTATTTT
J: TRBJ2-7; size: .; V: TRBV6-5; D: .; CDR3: CASSRRRDSDEQYF; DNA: TGTGCCAGCAGTCGTCGCCGGGACTCGGACGAGCAGTACTTC
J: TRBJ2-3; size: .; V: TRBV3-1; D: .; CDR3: CASSHGNIGTDTQYF; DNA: TGTGCCAGCAGCCACGGGAATATAGGCACAGATACGCAGTATTTT
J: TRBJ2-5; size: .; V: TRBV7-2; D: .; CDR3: CASSLDRFPSFQETQYF; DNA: TGTGCCAGCAGCTTAGATCGGTTCCCGAGCTTCCAAGAGACCCAGTACTTC
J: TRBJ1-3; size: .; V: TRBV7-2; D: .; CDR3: CASSLGLPGNTIYF; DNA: TGTGCCAGCAGCTTAGGCCTCCCTGGGAACACCATATATTTT
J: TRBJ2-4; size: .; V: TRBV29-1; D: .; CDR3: CSVHRDSAPNIQYF; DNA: TGCAGCGTTCACCGGGACTCGGCTCCAAACATTCAGTACTTC
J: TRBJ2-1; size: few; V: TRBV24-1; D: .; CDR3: CATSDVGAYNEQFF; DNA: TGTGCCACCAGTGATGTGGGAGCCTACAATGAGCAGTTCTTC
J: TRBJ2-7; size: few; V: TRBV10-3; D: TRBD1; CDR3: CAISGTGEPSYEQYF; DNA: TGTGCCATCAGTGGGACAGGGGAACCTAGCTACGAGCAGTACTTC
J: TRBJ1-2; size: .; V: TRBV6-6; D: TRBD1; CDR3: CASSYSVGIDRGCTF; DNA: TGTGCCAGCAGTTACTCGGTCGGTATTGACAGGGGGTGCACCTTC
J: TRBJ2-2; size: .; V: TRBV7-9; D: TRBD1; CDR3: CASSLAPGTGAPGELFF; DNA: TGTGCCAGCAGCTTAGCCCCCGGGACAGGGGCACCCGGGGAGCTGTTTTTT
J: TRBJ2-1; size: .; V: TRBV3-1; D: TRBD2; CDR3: CASSQPPFSGKHNEQFF; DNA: TGTGCCAGCAGCCAACCCCCGTTTAGCGGGAAACACAATGAGCAGTTCTTC
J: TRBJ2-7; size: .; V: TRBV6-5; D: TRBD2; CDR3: CASRESSGTPYEQYF; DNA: TGTGCCAGCAGGGAGTCTAGCGGGACGCCCTACGAGCAGTACTTC